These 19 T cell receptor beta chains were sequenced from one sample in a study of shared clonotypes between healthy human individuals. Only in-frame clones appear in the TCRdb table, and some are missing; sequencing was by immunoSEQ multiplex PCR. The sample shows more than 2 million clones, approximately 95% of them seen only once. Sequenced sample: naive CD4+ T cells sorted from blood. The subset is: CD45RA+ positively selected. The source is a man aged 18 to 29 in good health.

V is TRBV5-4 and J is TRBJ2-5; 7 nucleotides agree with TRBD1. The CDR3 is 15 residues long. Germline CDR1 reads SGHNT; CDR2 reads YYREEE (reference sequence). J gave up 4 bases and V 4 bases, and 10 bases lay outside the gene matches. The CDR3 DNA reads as TGTGCCAGCAGCCTTGGGACAGCCCCAGGAGAGACCCAGTACTTC. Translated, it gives CASSLGTAPGETQYF.

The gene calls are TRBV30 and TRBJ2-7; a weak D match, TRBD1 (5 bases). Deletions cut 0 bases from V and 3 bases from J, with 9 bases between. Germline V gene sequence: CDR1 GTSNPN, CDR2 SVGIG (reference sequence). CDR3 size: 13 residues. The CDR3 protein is CAWSVDRNYEQYF. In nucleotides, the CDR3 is TGTGCCTGGAGTGTAGACAGAAACTACGAGCAGTACTTC.

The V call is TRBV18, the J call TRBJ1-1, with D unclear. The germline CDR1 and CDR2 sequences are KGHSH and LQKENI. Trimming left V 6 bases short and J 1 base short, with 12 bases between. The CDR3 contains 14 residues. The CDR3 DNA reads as TGTGCCAGCTCCGACCGGCCAGGGAACACTGAAGCTTTCTTT. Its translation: CASSDRPGNTEAFF.

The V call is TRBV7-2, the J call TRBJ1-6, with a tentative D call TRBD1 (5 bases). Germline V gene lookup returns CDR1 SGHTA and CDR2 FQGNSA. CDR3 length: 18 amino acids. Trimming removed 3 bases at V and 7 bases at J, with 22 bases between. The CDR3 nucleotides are TGTGCCAGCAGCTTTGGTTGGACCACGGGGCGGGGGAATTCACCCCTCCACTTT. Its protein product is CASSFGWTTGRGNSPLHF.

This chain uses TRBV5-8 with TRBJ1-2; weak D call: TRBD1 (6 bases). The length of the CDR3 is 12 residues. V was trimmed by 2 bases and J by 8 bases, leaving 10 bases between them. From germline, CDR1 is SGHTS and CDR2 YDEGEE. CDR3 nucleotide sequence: TGTGCCAGCAGCTTTCAGGGGTTGGGCTACACCTTC. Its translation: CASSFQGLGYTF.

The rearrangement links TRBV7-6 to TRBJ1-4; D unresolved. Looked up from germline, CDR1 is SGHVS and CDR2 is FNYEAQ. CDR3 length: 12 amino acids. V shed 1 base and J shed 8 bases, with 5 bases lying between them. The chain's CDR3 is CASSLVSEKLFF. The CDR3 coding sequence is TGTGCCAGCAGCTTAGTTTCCGAAAAACTGTTTTTT. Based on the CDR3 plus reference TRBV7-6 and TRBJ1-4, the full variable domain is GAGVSQSPRYKVTKRGQDVALRCDPISGHVSLYWYRQALGQGPEFLTYFNYEAQQDKSGLPNDRFSAERPEGSISTLTIQRTEQRDSAMYRCASSLVSEKLFFGSGTQLSVL.

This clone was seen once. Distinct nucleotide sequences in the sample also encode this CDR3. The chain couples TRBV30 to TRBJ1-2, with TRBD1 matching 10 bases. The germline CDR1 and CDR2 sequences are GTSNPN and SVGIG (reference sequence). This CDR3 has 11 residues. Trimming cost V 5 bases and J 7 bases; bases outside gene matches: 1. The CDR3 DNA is TGTGCCTGGGGGACAGGGGTTGGCTACACCTTC. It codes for CAWGTGVGYTF. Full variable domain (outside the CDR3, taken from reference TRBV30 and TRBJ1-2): SQTIHQWPATLVQPVGSPLSLECTVEGTSNPNLYWYRQAAGRGLQLLFYSVGIGQISSEVPQNLSASRPQDRQFILSSKKLLLSDSGFYLCAWGTGVGYTFGSGTRLTVV.

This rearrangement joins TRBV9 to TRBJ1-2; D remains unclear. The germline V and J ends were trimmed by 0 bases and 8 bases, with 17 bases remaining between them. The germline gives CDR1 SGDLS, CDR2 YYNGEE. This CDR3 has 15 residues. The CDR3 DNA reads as TGTGCCAGCAGCGTAGTCGAGAGGGCGGTGGACGGCTACACCTTC. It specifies CASSVVERAVDGYTF.

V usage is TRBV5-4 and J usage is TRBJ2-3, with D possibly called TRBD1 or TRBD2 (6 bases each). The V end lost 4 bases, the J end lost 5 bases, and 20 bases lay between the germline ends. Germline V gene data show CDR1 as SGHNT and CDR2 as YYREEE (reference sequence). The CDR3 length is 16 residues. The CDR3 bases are TGTGCCAGCAGCACCACCGGGGGCGGCACGAGAGATACGCAGTATTTT. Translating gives CASSTTGGGTRDTQYF. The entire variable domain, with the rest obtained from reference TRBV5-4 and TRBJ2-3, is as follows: ETGVTQSPTHLIKTRGQQVTLRCSSQSGHNTVSWYQQALGQGPQFIFQYYREEENGRGNFPPRFSGLQFPNYSSELNVNALELDDSALYLCASSTTGGGTRDTQYFGPGTRLTVL.

The CDR3 bases are TGCAGCGCCAAACAGGGCCCTGGGGCCAACGTCCTGACTTTC. Its protein is CSAKQGPGANVLTF. The chain joins TRBV29-1 to TRBJ2-6; tentative D call: TRBD1 (6 bases). Per germline, CDR1 SQVTM and CDR2 ANQGSEA. CDR3 length: 14 amino acids. Trimming removed 7 bases at V and 2 bases at J, with 12 bases between.

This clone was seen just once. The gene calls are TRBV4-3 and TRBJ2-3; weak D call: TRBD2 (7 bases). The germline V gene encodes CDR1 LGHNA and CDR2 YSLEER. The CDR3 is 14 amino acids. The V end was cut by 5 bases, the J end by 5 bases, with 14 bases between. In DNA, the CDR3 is TGCGCCAGCAGCGCGGGGGCCCCGGGAGATACGCAGTATTTT. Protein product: CASSAGAPGDTQYF.

In DNA, the CDR3 is TGTGCCAGCAGCCAAGATCTAACAGGACCCTACGAGCAGTACTTC. Translating it yields CASSQDLTGPYEQYF. This rearrangement joins TRBV4-2 to TRBJ2-7; D is possibly TRBD1 (5 bases). This CDR3 is built from 15 residues. V was shortened by 0 bases and J by 2 bases, with 11 bases between the two germline ends. The germline V gene encodes CDR1 LGHNA and CDR2 YNFKEQ.

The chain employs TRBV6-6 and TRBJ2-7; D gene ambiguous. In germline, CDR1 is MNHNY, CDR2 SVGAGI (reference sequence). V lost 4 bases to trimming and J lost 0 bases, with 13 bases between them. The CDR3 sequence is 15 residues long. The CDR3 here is CASSLSVQNSYEQYF. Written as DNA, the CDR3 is TGTGCCAGCAGTTTATCGGTACAGAACTCCTACGAGCAGTACTTC.

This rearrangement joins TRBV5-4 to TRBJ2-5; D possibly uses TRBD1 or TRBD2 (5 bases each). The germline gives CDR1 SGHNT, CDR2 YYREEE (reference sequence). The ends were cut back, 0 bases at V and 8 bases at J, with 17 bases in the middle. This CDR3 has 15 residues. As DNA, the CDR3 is TGTGCCAGCAGCTTGGGAGGGGACCCAAGTACTACCCAGTACTTC. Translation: CASSLGGDPSTTQYF.

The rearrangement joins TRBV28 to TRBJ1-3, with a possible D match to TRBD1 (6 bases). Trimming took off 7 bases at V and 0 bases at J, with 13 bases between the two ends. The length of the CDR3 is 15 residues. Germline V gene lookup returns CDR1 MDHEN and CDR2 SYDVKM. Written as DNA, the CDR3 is TGTGCCAGCATCCGGGGGGGCAACTCTGGAAACACCATATATTTT. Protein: CASIRGGNSGNTIYF.

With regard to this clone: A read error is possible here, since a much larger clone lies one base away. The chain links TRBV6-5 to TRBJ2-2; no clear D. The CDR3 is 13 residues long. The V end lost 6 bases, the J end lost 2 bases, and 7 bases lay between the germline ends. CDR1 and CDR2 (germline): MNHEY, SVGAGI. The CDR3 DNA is TGTGCCAGCAGCCAACTCAACACCGGGGAGCTGTTTTTT. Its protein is CASSQLNTGELFF.

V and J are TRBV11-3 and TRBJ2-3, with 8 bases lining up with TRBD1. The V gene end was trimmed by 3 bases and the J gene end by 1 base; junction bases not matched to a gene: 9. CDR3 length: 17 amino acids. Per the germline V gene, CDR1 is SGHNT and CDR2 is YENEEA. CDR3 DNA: TGTGCCAGCAGCTTGGAAGTGCCGGGACAGGGCACAGATACGCAGTATTTT. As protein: CASSLEVPGQGTDTQYF.

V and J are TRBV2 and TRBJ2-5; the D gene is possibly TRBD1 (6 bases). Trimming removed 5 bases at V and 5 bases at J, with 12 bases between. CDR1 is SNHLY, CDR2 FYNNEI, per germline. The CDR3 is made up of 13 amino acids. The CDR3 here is CASSPRGGETQYF. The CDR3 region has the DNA TGTGCCAGCAGTCCCAGGGGTGGGGAGACCCAGTACTTC. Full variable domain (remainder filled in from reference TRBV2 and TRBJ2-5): EPEVTQTPSHQVTQMGQEVILRCVPISNHLYFYWYRQILGQKVEFLVSFYNNEISEKSEIFDDQFSVERPDGSNFTLKIRSTKLEDSAMYFCASSPRGGETQYFGPGTRLLVL.

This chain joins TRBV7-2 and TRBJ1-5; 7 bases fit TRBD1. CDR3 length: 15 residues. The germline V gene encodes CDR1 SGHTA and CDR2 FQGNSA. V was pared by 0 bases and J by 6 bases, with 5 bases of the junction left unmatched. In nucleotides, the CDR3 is TGTGCCAGCAGCTTAGCGGGAGGGGGCTTTCAGCCCCAGCATTTT. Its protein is CASSLAGGGFQPQHF. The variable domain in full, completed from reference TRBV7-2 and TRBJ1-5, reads GAGVSQSPSNKVTEKGKDVELRCDPISGHTALYWYRQSLGQGLEFLIYFQGNSAPDKSGLPSDRFSAERTGGSVSTLTIQRTQQEDSAVYLCASSLAGGGFQPQHFGDGTRLSIL.